Below, 30 T cell receptor beta chains from the same sample are listed, as sequenced in a study of CD8 T cells in ankylosing spondylitis. One entry per CDR3 protein results from TCRdb running MiXCR on the 5' RACE reads. The data hold 300,000 to 350,000 distinct CDR3 sequences, with around 10% observed a single time. The source material was blood, either unsorted or a sorted T cell fraction (not recorded which). The receptors were gathered from a female donor with ankylosing spondylitis or in good health (not recorded which).

This clonotype was recorded at least ten times. The DNA for the CDR3 is TGCGCCAGCAGCCTGGACAGGGGACATCAGCCCCAGCATTTT. This translates into CASSLDRGHQPQHF. This rearrangement joins TRBV5-1 to TRBJ1-5; 9 positions match TRBD1. The CDR3 spans 14 residues. CDR1 SGHRS and CDR2 YFSETQ come from the germline V gene. Trimming took 4 bases from V and 5 from J; bases not matched to a gene: 4.

This clonotype was counted many times. The chain is built from TRBV5-4 and TRBJ1-2, with D tentatively TRBD1 (6 bases). V gave up 3 bases and J gave up 8 bases, with 17 bases separating them. Germline CDR1 is SGHNT and CDR2 is YYREEE (reference sequence). The CDR3 has 14 residues. CDR3 bases: TGTGCCAGCAGCTCTTTACAGGGAAAGGGGGGCTACACCTTC. This encodes CASSSLQGKGGYTF.

The sample holds many counts of this clonotype. The rearrangement joins TRBV7-6 to TRBJ2-1; 8 positions agree with TRBD1. The trim removed 5 bases at V and 8 bases at J, leaving 8 bases unmatched. The CDR3 totals 14 residues. Germline CDR1 and CDR2: SGHVS and FNYEAQ. CDR3 in amino acids: CASSPSDRGYEQFF. DNA of the CDR3: TGTGCCAGCAGCCCCTCCGACAGGGGCTATGAGCAGTTCTTC.

This clonotype has just a few counts. The rearrangement joins TRBV28 to TRBJ2-3, with TRBD2 identical over 8 bases. V lost 7 bases, J lost 0 bases, and 9 bases stayed unmatched. This CDR3 spans 16 amino acids. Germline V CDR1 and CDR2: MDHEN, SYDVKM. This chain's CDR3 is CASTLGREASTDTQYF. The CDR3 DNA is TGTGCCAGCACCCTGGGGCGGGAGGCGAGCACAGATACGCAGTATTTT. Combining the CDR3 with reference TRBV28 and TRBJ2-3 gives the whole variable domain DVKVTQSSRYLVKRTGEKVFLECVQDMDHENMFWYRQDPGLGLRLIYFSYDVKMKEKGDIPEGYSVSREKKERFSLILESASTNQTSMYLCASTLGREASTDTQYFGPGTRLTVL.

This chain links TRBV12-3 or TRBV12-4 with TRBJ2-3; D assignment may be TRBD1 or TRBD2 (5 bases each). V was clipped by 0 bases and J by 2 bases, with 21 bases between them. The CDR3 covers 19 residues. CDR3 region: CASSLAGEGGASYTDTQYF. DNA of the CDR3: TGTGCCAGCAGTTTAGCGGGAGAAGGTGGGGCGTCGTACACAGATACGCAGTATTTT.

There are many counts of this clonotype. V is TRBV12-3 or TRBV12-4 and J is TRBJ1-1, with a possible D match to TRBD1 (5 bases). The V and J ends lost 0 bases and 4 bases respectively, with 6 bases between them. This CDR3 comprises 13 residues. CDR3 sequence: CASSLAGATEAFF. The DNA of the CDR3 is TGTGCCAGCAGTTTAGCAGGGGCCACTGAAGCTTTCTTT.

The chain employs TRBV7-9 and TRBJ2-5; D uncertain. The CDR3 is 13 residues long. Germline V gene sequence: CDR1 SEHNR, CDR2 FQNEAQ (reference sequence). V gave up 5 bases and J gave up 4 bases, with 11 bases separating them. CDR3: CASSLVLGETQYF. The DNA of the CDR3 is TGTGCCAGCAGCCTGGTGTTGGGAGAGACCCAGTACTTC. Based on the CDR3 plus reference TRBV7-9 and TRBJ2-5, the full variable domain is DTGVSQNPRHKITKRGQNVTFRCDPISEHNRLYWYRQTLGQGPEFLTYFQNEAQLEKSRLLSDRFSAERPKGSFSTLEIQRTEQGDSAMYLCASSLVLGETQYFGPGTRLLVL.

The chain is built from TRBV5-1 and TRBJ1-1; the D is unclear. Germline loops: CDR1 SGHRS, CDR2 YFSETQ. CDR3 size: 14 residues. Trimming cost V 1 base and J 0 bases, with 7 bases left between them. The CDR3 protein is CASSLIGMNTEAFF. The CDR3 coding sequence is TGCGCCAGCAGCTTGATAGGCATGAACACTGAAGCTTTCTTT.

This clonotype was counted at least ten times. This chain uses TRBV20-1 with TRBJ2-1; no reliable D call. This CDR3 is 15 amino acids long. Per the germline V gene, CDR1 is DFQATT and CDR2 is SNEGSKA (reference sequence). The CDR3 DNA reads TGCAGCAGCCCCGACGGCGACGGAGCATACAATGAGCAGTTCTTC. Its protein is CSSPDGDGAYNEQFF.

This clonotype appeared many times. CDR3 loop: CASSQESLRASGMGNEQFF. As DNA, the CDR3 is TGTGCCAGCAGCCAAGAAAGCCTCCGGGCTAGCGGGATGGGAAATGAGCAGTTCTTC. V gene TRBV3-1 combines with J gene TRBJ2-1, with TRBD2 identical over 9 bases. Per germline, CDR1 LGHDT and CDR2 YNNKEL (reference sequence). The ends lost 0 bases at V and 7 bases at J; junction bases unmatched: 16. The CDR3 totals 19 residues.

This clonotype came up many times. The chain uses TRBV12-3 or TRBV12-4 and TRBJ2-1, with 8 nucleotides matching TRBD1. The length of the CDR3 is 14 residues. J gave up 9 bases and V 1 base, and 5 bases lay outside the gene matches. The CDR3 loop reads CASSLGQGSGEQFF. The CDR3, as DNA: TGTGCCAGCAGTTTAGGACAGGGGAGCGGTGAGCAGTTCTTC.

This clonotype was picked up many times. The chain has TRBV28 and TRBJ2-5; D perhaps matches TRBD1 (7 bases). This CDR3 is 17 amino acids long. Germline V CDR1 and CDR2: MDHEN, SYDVKM. V gave up 1 base and J gave up 4 bases, with 19 bases separating them. The CDR3: CASSLSPRRGLGETQYF. The CDR3 DNA follows: TGTGCCAGCAGTTTATCCCCTCGGAGGGGGCTCGGAGAGACCCAGTACTTC.

The table lists this clonotype with a few counts. The CDR3 is CASSAKRPLAWAYNEQFF. The CDR3, as DNA: TGTGCCAGCAGCGCTAAGAGGCCCCTAGCGTGGGCCTACAATGAGCAGTTCTTC. The genes are TRBV9 and TRBJ2-1; possible D gene TRBD2, 6 bases. This CDR3 is 18 amino acids long. Trimming took off 3 bases at V and 2 bases at J, with 21 bases between the two ends. Per germline, CDR1 SGDLS and CDR2 YYNGEE.

This clonotype has a handful of counts. The chain employs TRBV2 and TRBJ1-1, with D perhaps TRBD1 (5 bases). CDR3 size: 14 residues. CDR1 SNHLY and CDR2 FYNNEI come from the germline V gene. V shed 4 bases and J shed 3 bases, with 12 bases lying between them. The CDR3 sequence: CASSGGREYTEAFF. The CDR3 DNA reads as TGTGCCAGCAGTGGCGGCAGGGAGTACACTGAAGCTTTCTTT.

This clonotype came up many times. This chain links TRBV12-3 or TRBV12-4 with TRBJ1-5; TRBD1 might be the D (6 bases). V lost 7 bases to trimming and J lost 0 bases, with 13 bases between them. The CDR3 consists of 15 residues. The CDR3 region has the DNA TGTGCCAGCATCGGGGGGCTACGTAGCAATCAGCCCCAGCATTTT. Amino acids: CASIGGLRSNQPQHF.

This clonotype appeared many times. The rearrangement links TRBV7-2 to TRBJ2-5; 8 nucleotides agree with TRBD1. Trimming cost V 5 bases and J 4 bases; bases outside gene matches: 9. The CDR3 covers 15 residues. CDR1 SGHTA and CDR2 FQGNSA come from the germline V gene. The CDR3 sequence is CASSVIRTGGETQYF. CDR3 nucleotides: TGTGCCAGCAGCGTAATCCGAACAGGGGGAGAGACCCAGTACTTC.

V usage is TRBV7-6 and J usage is TRBJ2-2; 11 bases are a match to TRBD1. Germline V lookup: CDR1 SGHVS, CDR2 FNYEAQ. CDR3 length: 18 amino acids. V gave up 5 bases and J gave up 4 bases; unmatched junction bases: 12. CDR3: CASSPPGTGGLVTGELFF. The CDR3 nucleotides are TGTGCCAGCAGCCCTCCCGGGACAGGGGGGTTGGTCACCGGGGAGCTGTTTTTT. Looking up the rest from reference TRBV7-6 and TRBJ2-2 gives the full variable domain: GAGVSQSPRYKVTKRGQDVALRCDPISGHVSLYWYRQALGQGPEFLTYFNYEAQQDKSGLPNDRFSAERPEGSISTLTIQRTEQRDSAMYRCASSPPGTGGLVTGELFFGEGSRLTVL.

This clonotype was seen ten or more times. This CDR3 reads CASSPSPLAGESYNEQFF. The DNA of the CDR3 is TGTGCCAGCAGCCCCTCCCCACTAGCGGGAGAGTCCTACAATGAGCAGTTCTTC. The V and J genes are TRBV5-4 and TRBJ2-1; 11 bases line up with TRBD2. The V gene's germline CDR1 is SGHNT and CDR2 YYREEE (reference sequence). The CDR3 loop spans 18 amino acids. Germline trimming cut 4 bases from V and 1 base from J; bases unmatched to any gene: 10.

Only a few counts were recorded for this clonotype. CDR3 protein: CASSHRGPQNIQYF. DNA of the CDR3: TGTGCCAGCAGCCACCGGGGACCGCAAAACATTCAGTACTTC. This chain joins TRBV3-1 and TRBJ2-4; either TRBD1 or TRBD2 may supply D (5 bases each). This CDR3 has 14 amino acids. Germline CDR1 reads LGHDT; CDR2 reads YNNKEL (reference sequence). Deletions cut 3 bases from V and 5 bases from J, with 11 bases between.

This clonotype was recorded a few times. The V call is TRBV28, the J call TRBJ2-2; possibly TRBD2 for D (6 bases). CDR3 length: 14 amino acids. The V gene lost 2 bases and the J gene lost 4 bases, with 8 bases spanning the gap. Germline CDR1 MDHEN, CDR2 SYDVKM. The CDR3 nucleotides read TGTGCCAGCAGTTTAGGGGGGAGCACCGGGGAGCTGTTTTTT. It translates to CASSLGGSTGELFF.

This clonotype was observed many times. This chain joins TRBV20-1 and TRBJ2-3; 10 nucleotides align to TRBD2. Germline CDR1 is DFQATT and CDR2 is SNEGSKA (reference sequence). V shed 2 bases and J 0 bases; nucleotides not matched to a gene: 2. This CDR3 is built from 15 residues. In DNA form, the CDR3 reads TGCAGTGCTAGACAAGCGGGGGGGAGCACAGATACGCAGTATTTT. Amino acid sequence: CSARQAGGSTDTQYF.

The genes are TRBV30 and TRBJ2-1; D might be TRBD2 (5 bases). This CDR3 has 13 residues. Germline CDR1 is GTSNPN and CDR2 is SVGIG (reference sequence). V lost 7 bases to trimming and J lost 6 bases, with 16 bases between them. The CDR3 loop is CAFSTARVNEQFF. For the CDR3, the DNA is TGTGCCTTCTCAACAGCGAGGGTCAATGAGCAGTTCTTC.

This clonotype occurred many times. This sequence joins TRBV20-1 and TRBJ2-2, with D uncertain. The CDR3 has 14 amino acids. V lost 5 bases to trimming and J lost 0 bases, with 10 bases between them. The germline V gene encodes CDR1 DFQATT and CDR2 SNEGSKA (reference sequence). The CDR3 sequence: CSAPTATNTGELFF. CDR3 nucleotide sequence: TGCAGTGCTCCAACAGCGACGAACACCGGGGAGCTGTTTTTT.

This clonotype was seen once. This sequence joins TRBV2 and TRBJ2-1; D not certain. CDR3 length equals 13 residues. The V and J ends lost 4 bases and 3 bases respectively, with 7 bases between them. Germline V CDR1 and CDR2: SNHLY, FYNNEI. The CDR3 region has the DNA TGTGCCAGCAGTGGAGGCAACTACAATGAGCAGTTCTTC. This gives the protein CASSGGNYNEQFF.

This clonotype was seen ten or more times. This chain uses TRBV9 with TRBJ1-1, with D unclear. Trimming removed 3 bases from V and 1 base from J, with 7 bases in between. The CDR3 extends over 13 amino acids. The germline gives CDR1 SGDLS, CDR2 YYNGEE. In DNA, the CDR3 is TGTGCCAGCAGCGCCTTGACGAACACTGAAGCTTTCTTT. It specifies CASSALTNTEAFF.

There are many counts of this clonotype. The V call is TRBV7-2, the J call TRBJ2-2, with no clear D. CDR1 and CDR2 (germline): SGHTA, FQGNSA. V lost 2 bases, J lost 1 base, and 5 bases lay in between. The CDR3 loop spans 14 amino acids. CDR3 nucleotide sequence: TGTGCCAGCAGCTTATGGGGGAACACCGGGGAGCTGTTTTTT. Residues: CASSLWGNTGELFF.

This clonotype has ten or more counts. The chain has TRBV6-2 or TRBV6-3 and TRBJ2-1; 7 nucleotides agree with TRBD2. The CDR3 is 14 amino acids. The germline CDR1 and CDR2 sequences are MNHEY and SVGEGT. Trimming at V came to 5 bases and at J to 2 bases, leaving 3 bases not matched to a gene. The CDR3 DNA reads as TGTGCCAGCAGTCTGAGCGGGACCTACAATGAGCAGTTCTTC. This gives the protein CASSLSGTYNEQFF.

This clonotype occurred a few times. This chain uses TRBV4-2 with TRBJ2-2; weak D call: TRBD2 (5 bases). CDR3 length equals 15 residues. The V gene lost 1 base and the J gene lost 1 base, with 7 bases spanning the gap. Germline V lookup: CDR1 LGHNA, CDR2 YNFKEQ. The CDR3: CASSQAGENTGELFF. The CDR3 nucleotides are TGTGCCAGCAGCCAAGCCGGGGAGAACACCGGGGAGCTGTTTTTT.

This clonotype was picked up a small number of times. J is TRBJ2-7 and V is TRBV9, with 8 bases that match TRBD1. Germline values: CDR1 SGDLS, CDR2 YYNGEE. The CDR3 extends over 15 amino acids. V gave up 1 base and J gave up 4 bases; unmatched junction bases: 7. CDR3 region: CASSVTGQGGYEQYF. DNA for the CDR3: TGTGCCAGCAGCGTAACAGGACAGGGTGGATACGAGCAGTACTTC.

In this sample, this clonotype turned up many times. The chain uses TRBV5-1 and TRBJ1-6, with D unresolved. CDR3 length: 15 residues. The germline V gene encodes CDR1 SGHRS and CDR2 YFSETQ. V lost 0 bases and J 10 bases, leaving 14 bases between the germline ends. CDR3 nucleotides: TGCGCCAGCAGCTTGGATATTGTCGAGAGGTCACCCCTCCACTTT. Translated, it gives CASSLDIVERSPLHF. Drawing the rest from reference TRBV5-1 and TRBJ1-6, the complete variable domain is KAGVTQTPRYLIKTRGQQVTLSCSPISGHRSVSWYQQTPGQGLQFLFEYFSETQRNKGNFPGRFSGRQFSNSRSEMNVSTLELGDSALYLCASSLDIVERSPLHFGNGTRLTVT.